These 8 T cell receptor beta chains were sequenced from one sample in a study of T cells in Graves' hyperthyroidism and ophthalmopathy. The investigators amplified TCR beta CDR3 regions from RNA transcripts. The primer set for the first-round RT-PCR of the TCR CDR3 was HTBI. Each CDR3 protein is one row after TCRdb ran MiXCR on the multiplex PCR reads. Here the sample spans about 840,000 distinct CDR3 sequences, over 35% being singletons. Sequencing input: blood. These receptors came from a young man with Graves' hyperthyroidism.

This clonotype occurred a few times. The rearrangement joins TRBV4-3 to TRBJ2-7, with a possible D match to TRBD2 (5 bases). The CDR3 covers 15 residues. Trimming stripped 0 bases from V and 6 bases from J, with 15 bases between. Per the germline V gene, CDR1 is LGHNA and CDR2 is YSLEER. CDR3 amino acids: CASSQELGFEGEQYF. CDR3 bases: TGCGCCAGCAGCCAAGAATTGGGGTTTGAGGGCGAGCAGTACTTC.

Comments on this clonotype: Being one base from a much bigger clone, this may be a read error. The chain recombines TRBV20-1 with TRBJ1-6; D is possibly TRBD1 (5 bases). The CDR3 is made up of 14 amino acids. V gave up 3 bases and J gave up 6 bases, with 12 bases separating them. Germline V lookup: CDR1 DFQATT, CDR2 SNEGSKA (reference sequence). DNA of the CDR3: TGCAGTGCTAGGAGTGCAGGGCCTAATTCACCCCTCCACTTT. It encodes CSARSAGPNSPLHF.

This clonotype was counted ten times or more. The chain joins TRBV24-1 to TRBJ1-5; no clear D. CDR3 size: 14 residues. The germline CDR1 and CDR2 sequences are KGHDR and SFDVKD. Trimming left V 2 bases short and J 3 bases short, with 7 bases between. The CDR3 coding sequence is TGTGCCACCAGTGATTCGTGGGACAATCAGCCCCAGCATTTT. It is translated as CATSDSWDNQPQHF.

The gene calls are TRBV28 and TRBJ1-1; 8 nucleotides line up with TRBD1. Germline loops: CDR1 MDHEN, CDR2 SYDVKM. Trimming at V came to 10 bases and at J to 0 bases, leaving 4 bases not matched to a gene. This CDR3 region has 13 residues. CDR3 bases: TGTGCCATCCAGGGACAGGTGAACACTGAAGCTTTCTTT. Protein product: CAIQGQVNTEAFF.

Comments on this clonotype: One end of the junction varies from germline; a read error may be responsible. The gene calls are TRBV5-1 and TRBJ1-2; TRBD1 matches at 9 bases. The length of the CDR3 is 14 residues. Germline lookup yields CDR1 SGHRS and CDR2 YFSETQ. The CDR3 DNA reads as TGCGCCAGCAGCTTCGAACAGGGGGCTGGTGGCCACACCTTC. Translated, it gives CASSFEQGAGGHTF.

J is TRBJ2-6 and V is TRBV6-1; TRBD2 aligns across 7 bases. From germline, CDR1 is MNHNS and CDR2 SASEGT. This CDR3 contains 22 residues. J lost 0 bases, V lost 6 bases, and 23 bases had no gene match. CDR3 sequence: CASSDRAATPSGLSSGANVLTF. DNA of the CDR3: TGTGCCAGCAGCGACCGGGCCGCAACCCCTAGCGGCCTAAGCTCTGGGGCCAACGTCCTGACTTTC.

V is TRBV9 and J is TRBJ2-5; 10 nucleotides line up with TRBD2. V gave up 0 bases and J gave up 5 bases; unmatched junction bases: 7. The CDR3 sequence is 16 residues long. Germline V gives CDR1 SGDLS, CDR2 YYNGEE. CDR3 loop: CASSVGGSGGMETQYF. The CDR3 DNA reads TGTGCCAGCAGCGTAGGAGGTAGCGGGGGGATGGAGACCCAGTACTTC.

J is TRBJ2-6 and V is TRBV4-2, with a weak D call TRBD2 (6 bases). The CDR3 covers 17 residues. CDR1 and CDR2 (germline): LGHNA, YNFKEQ. Trimming took 0 bases from V and 2 from J, leaving 11 bases between them. This chain's CDR3 is CASSQEWRGAGANVLTF. Here the CDR3 DNA reads TGTGCCAGCAGCCAAGAGTGGAGGGGAGCTGGGGCCAACGTCCTGACTTTC.